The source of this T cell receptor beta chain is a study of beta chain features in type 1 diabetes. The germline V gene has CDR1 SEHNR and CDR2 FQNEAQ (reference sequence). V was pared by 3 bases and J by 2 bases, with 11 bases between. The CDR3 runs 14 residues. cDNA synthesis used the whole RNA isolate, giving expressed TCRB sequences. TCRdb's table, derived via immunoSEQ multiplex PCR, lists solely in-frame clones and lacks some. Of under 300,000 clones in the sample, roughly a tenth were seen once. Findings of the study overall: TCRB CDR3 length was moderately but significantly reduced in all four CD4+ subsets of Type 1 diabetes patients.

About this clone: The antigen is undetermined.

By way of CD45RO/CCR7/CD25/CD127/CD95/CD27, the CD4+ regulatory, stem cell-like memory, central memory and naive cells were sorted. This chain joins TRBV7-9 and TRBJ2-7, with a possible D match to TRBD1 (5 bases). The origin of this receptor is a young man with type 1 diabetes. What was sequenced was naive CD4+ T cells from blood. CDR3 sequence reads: CASSFDSTTYEQYF. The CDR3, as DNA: TGTGCCAGCAGCTTCGACAGTACAACCTACGAGCAGTACTTC.